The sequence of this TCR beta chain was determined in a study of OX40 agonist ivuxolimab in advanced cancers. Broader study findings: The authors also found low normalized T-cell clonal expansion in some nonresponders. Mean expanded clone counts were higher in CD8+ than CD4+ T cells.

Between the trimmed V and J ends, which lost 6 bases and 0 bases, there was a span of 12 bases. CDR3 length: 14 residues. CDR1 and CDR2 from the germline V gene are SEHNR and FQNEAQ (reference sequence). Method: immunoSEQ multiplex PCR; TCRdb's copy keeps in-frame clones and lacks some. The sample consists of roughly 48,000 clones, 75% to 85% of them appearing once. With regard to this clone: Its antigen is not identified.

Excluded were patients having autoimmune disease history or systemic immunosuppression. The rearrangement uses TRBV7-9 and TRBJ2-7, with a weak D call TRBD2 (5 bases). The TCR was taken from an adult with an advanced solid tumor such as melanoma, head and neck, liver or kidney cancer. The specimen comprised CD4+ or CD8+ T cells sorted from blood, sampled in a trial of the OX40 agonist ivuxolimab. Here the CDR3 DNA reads TGTGCCAGCAGAGAAACGGGGAACTCCTACGAGCAGTACTTC. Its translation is CASRETGNSYEQYF. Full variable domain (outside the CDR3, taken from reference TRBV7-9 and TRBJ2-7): DTGVSQNPRHKITKRGQNVTFRCDPISEHNRLYWYRQTLGQGPEFLTYFQNEAQLEKSRLLSDRFSAERPKGSFSTLEIQRTEQGDSAMYLCASRETGNSYEQYFGPGTRLTVT.